This T cell receptor beta chain was identified during a study of CD8+CD57+ T cells in acquired aplastic anemia. Study background: When averaged, DNA from sorted CD4+ and CD8+ cells came to 3 to 4 ug.

CDR1 and CDR2 from the germline V gene are MNHEY and SVGAGI. The CDR3 has 17 amino acids. V was cut by 2 bases and J by 3 bases, with 19 bases left in between. Whole-study findings and limits: It was found that under 30 CD8+ CDR3 sequences were shared between patients and controls.

An expansion of CD8+CD57+ cells by flow cytometry had been shown in patients chosen for sequencing. There were no patients without severe acquired aplastic anemia. No therapy was given to patients before blood sampling. TCR beta VDJ and CDR3 profiles were obtained from a genomic DNA template. Using its own MiXCR run on the reads, TCRdb lists one record per CDR3 protein. Of hundreds of thousands of distinct CDR3 sequences in the sample, less than 60% were seen once. This clonotype was seen a few times. Its antigen is as yet unknown. Sequenced input: sorted CD4+, CD8+, or CD8+CD57+ T cells (not recorded which) from PBMCs. The sequence derives from a human donor with aplastic anemia. The gene calls are TRBV6-5 and TRBJ2-5; D perhaps matches TRBD2 (5 bases). The CDR3 DNA reads TGTGCCAGCAGTTACAGACGGGGTTACGTCCCCGAAGAGACCCAGTACTTC. Protein: CASSYRRGYVPEETQYF.